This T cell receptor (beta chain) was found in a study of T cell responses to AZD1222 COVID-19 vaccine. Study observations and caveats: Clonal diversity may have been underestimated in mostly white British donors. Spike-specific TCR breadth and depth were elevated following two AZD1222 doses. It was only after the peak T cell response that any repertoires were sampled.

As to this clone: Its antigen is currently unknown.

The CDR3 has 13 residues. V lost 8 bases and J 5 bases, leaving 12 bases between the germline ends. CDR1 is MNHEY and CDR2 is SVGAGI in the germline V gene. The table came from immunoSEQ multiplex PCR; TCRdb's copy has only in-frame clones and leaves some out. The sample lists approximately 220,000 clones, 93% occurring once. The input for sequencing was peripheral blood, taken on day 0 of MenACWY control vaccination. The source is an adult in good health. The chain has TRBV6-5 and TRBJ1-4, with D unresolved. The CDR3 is CASRKGLNEKLFF. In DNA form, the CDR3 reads TGTGCCAGCCGGAAGGGTTTAAATGAAAAACTGTTTTTT.